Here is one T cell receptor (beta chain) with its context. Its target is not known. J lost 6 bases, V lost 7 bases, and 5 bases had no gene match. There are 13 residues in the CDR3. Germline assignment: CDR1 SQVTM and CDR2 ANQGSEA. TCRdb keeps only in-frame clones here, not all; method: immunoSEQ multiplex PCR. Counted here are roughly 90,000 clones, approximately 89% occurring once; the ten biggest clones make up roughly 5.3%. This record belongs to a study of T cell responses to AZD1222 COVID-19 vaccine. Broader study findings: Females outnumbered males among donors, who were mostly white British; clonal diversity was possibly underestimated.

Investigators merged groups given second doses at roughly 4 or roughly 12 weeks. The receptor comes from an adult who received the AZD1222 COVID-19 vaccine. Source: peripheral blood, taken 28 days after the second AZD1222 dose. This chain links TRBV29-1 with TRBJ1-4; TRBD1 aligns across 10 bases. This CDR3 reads CSARTGGYEKLFF. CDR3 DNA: TGCAGCGCCCGGACAGGGGGGTATGAAAAACTGTTTTTT.